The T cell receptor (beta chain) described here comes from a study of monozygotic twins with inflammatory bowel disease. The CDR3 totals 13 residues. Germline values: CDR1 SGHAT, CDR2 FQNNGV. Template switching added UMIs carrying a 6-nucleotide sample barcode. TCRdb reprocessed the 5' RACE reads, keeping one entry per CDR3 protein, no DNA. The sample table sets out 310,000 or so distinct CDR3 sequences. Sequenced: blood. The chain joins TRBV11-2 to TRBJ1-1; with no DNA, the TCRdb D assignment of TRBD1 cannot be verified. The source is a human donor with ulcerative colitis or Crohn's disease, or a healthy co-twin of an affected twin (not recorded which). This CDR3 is CASSRDRGHRGFF.